This entry lists 6 T cell receptor beta chains sequenced from one sample in a study of blood T cell repertoires in COVID-19. Assay used: immunoSEQ multiplex PCR; TCRdb lists only in-frame clones, some missing. Seen here are 150,000 to 200,000 clones, around nine tenths observed once, and the top ten hold roughly 2.5%. Sequencing input: peripheral blood. The receptors come from a middle-aged man with active or convalescent COVID-19.

This chain connects TRBV6-2 or TRBV6-3 to TRBJ2-7, with TRBD1 identical over 9 bases. The CDR3 loop spans 16 amino acids. Germline V gene lookup returns CDR1 MNHEY and CDR2 SVGEGT. Losses at the gene ends were 0 bases for V and 6 bases for J; bases not matched to a gene: 9. The CDR3 DNA is TGTGCCAGCAGTTACTCGACCCCGGGACAGGGCGGCGAGCAGTACTTC. It encodes CASSYSTPGQGGEQYF.

As DNA, the CDR3 is TGTGCCAGCAGTAACCCCTCGCAGGGGAGTGAAAAACTGTTTTTT. Residues: CASSNPSQGSEKLFF. The chain couples TRBV28 to TRBJ1-4, with a tentative D call TRBD1 (6 bases). Germline loops: CDR1 MDHEN, CDR2 SYDVKM. Trimming took off 5 bases at V and 7 bases at J, with 17 bases between the two ends. The CDR3 length is 15 residues. Full variable domain (outside the CDR3, taken from reference TRBV28 and TRBJ1-4): DVKVTQSSRYLVKRTGEKVFLECVQDMDHENMFWYRQDPGLGLRLIYFSYDVKMKEKGDIPEGYSVSREKKERFSLILESASTNQTSMYLCASSNPSQGSEKLFFGSGTQLSVL.

This chain uses TRBV29-1 with TRBJ2-1, with 7 bases lining up with TRBD1. Looked up from germline, CDR1 is SQVTM and CDR2 is ANQGSEA. This CDR3 is built from 13 residues. J gave up 6 bases and V 8 bases, and 10 bases lay outside the gene matches. The DNA for the CDR3 is TGCAGCTCTGACAGGGATCGGGTCAATGAGCAGTTCTTC. Protein product: CSSDRDRVNEQFF.

This chain joins TRBV6-6 and TRBJ2-3, with TRBD2 matching 12 bases. The CDR3 sequence is 16 residues long. V shed 4 bases and J 3 bases; nucleotides not matched to a gene: 5. The germline V gene has CDR1 MNHNY and CDR2 SVGAGI (reference sequence). In nucleotides, the CDR3 is TGTGCCAGCAGTTTCGACCTAGCGGGGGGGACAGATACGCAGTATTTT. Amino acids: CASSFDLAGGTDTQYF.

This sequence joins TRBV6-2 or TRBV6-3 and TRBJ2-5; TRBD2 matches at 12 bases. From germline, CDR1 is MNHEY and CDR2 SVGEGT. J gave up 3 bases and V 4 bases, and 6 bases lay outside the gene matches. The CDR3 has 16 residues. The CDR3 sequence: CASSSFLAGGKETQYF. CDR3 sequence (DNA): TGTGCCAGCAGTTCATTCCTAGCGGGGGGGAAAGAGACCCAGTACTTC.

This clone was detected a few times. The same CDR3 is also encoded by other DNA sequences in this sample. This chain uses TRBV2 with TRBJ1-1; D might be TRBD1 (6 bases). This CDR3 spans 12 amino acids. Germline V gene data show CDR1 as SNHLY and CDR2 as FYNNEI. V was trimmed by 6 bases and J by 4 bases, leaving 9 bases between them. The CDR3, as DNA: TGTGCCAGCAGCGCAGGGGTCACTGAAGCTTTCTTT. This gives the protein CASSAGVTEAFF.